Listed here are 13 T cell receptor beta chains from one sample, sequenced in a study of blood T cells in healthy people across ages. The second PCR ran 7 to 11 cycles with a sample-barcoded 5' primer and J-beta primers. TCRdb recomputed calls from the 5' RACE reads with MiXCR, one row per CDR3 protein. The sample carries some 1.4 million distinct CDR3 sequences, 35% to 45% recorded once. Sequenced: blood. These receptor sequences come from a woman younger than 30 in good health.

Comment on this clonotype: A read error may account for a junction end that differs from germline. The chain combines TRBV4-1 with TRBJ2-5, with D unresolved. The J call is in doubt because the DNA end fits TRBJ2-7 better. Germline V gene lookup returns CDR1 MGHRA and CDR2 YSYEKL. The CDR3 runs to 13 residues. In DNA form, the CDR3 reads TGCGCCAACAGCCAGGTCATGGAAGGCGAGCAGTACTTC. Translated, it gives CANSQVMEGEQYF.

The chain carries TRBV28 and TRBJ1-2, with TRBD1 matching over 7 bases. In germline, CDR1 is MDHEN, CDR2 SYDVKM. The CDR3 has 17 residues. V gave up 2 bases and J gave up 0 bases; unmatched junction bases: 9. In DNA, the CDR3 is TGTGCCAGCAGTTTACGTAGGACAGGTTTCTCTAACTATGGCTACACCTTC. Translated: CASSLRRTGFSNYGYTF.

This clonotype has only a few counts. The chain couples TRBV12-3 or TRBV12-4 to TRBJ2-1; D is uncertain. CDR3 length equals 14 residues. Trimming shortened V by 5 bases and J by 3 bases, and 11 bases separated the two germline ends. CDR3 in amino acids: CASSRRGYYNEQFF. The CDR3 DNA sequence: TGTGCCAGCAGTCGGAGAGGCTACTACAATGAGCAGTTCTTC.

This clonotype has a handful of counts. This rearrangement joins TRBV28 to TRBJ2-1; the match to TRBD1 covers 8 bases. The CDR3 is 16 residues long. V lost 3 bases to trimming and J lost 5 bases; unmatched junction nucleotides: 9. Germline CDR1 and CDR2: MDHEN and SYDVKM. CDR3 nucleotide sequence: TGTGCCAGCAGTTTCATTCCAGGGGGCTCGAACAATGAGCAGTTCTTC. Translated: CASSFIPGGSNNEQFF. Using reference TRBV28 and TRBJ2-1 for the parts outside the CDR3, the full variable domain is DVKVTQSSRYLVKRTGEKVFLECVQDMDHENMFWYRQDPGLGLRLIYFSYDVKMKEKGDIPEGYSVSREKKERFSLILESASTNQTSMYLCASSFIPGGSNNEQFFGPGTRLTVL.

The V and J genes are TRBV28 and TRBJ1-5, with D perhaps TRBD1 (5 bases). With 4 bases removed from V and 5 bases from J, the gap between germline ends came to 18 bases. Germline V CDR1 and CDR2: MDHEN, SYDVKM. The CDR3 length is 16 residues. CDR3 in DNA: TGTGCCAGCAGTTCCCCTAGGACACGGACCTATCAGCCCCAGCATTTT. As protein: CASSSPRTRTYQPQHF.

The chain recombines TRBV27 with TRBJ2-3; the D gene could be TRBD1 or TRBD2 (5 bases each). The CDR3 sequence is 15 residues long. CDR1 MNHEY and CDR2 SMNVEV come from the germline V gene (reference sequence). V gave up 3 bases and J gave up 3 bases, with 13 bases separating them. CDR3 amino acids: CASSLWGRRTDTQYF. Written as DNA, the CDR3 is TGTGCCAGCAGTTTGTGGGGCAGGAGGACAGATACGCAGTATTTT.

The V and J genes are TRBV14 and TRBJ2-5, with 9 bases that match TRBD2. CDR3 length: 15 amino acids. With 2 bases clipped from V and 11 bases from J, the junction kept 12 bases outside the gene matches. The germline CDR1 and CDR2 sequences are SGHDN and FVKESK. CDR3 in amino acids: CASSQSGGLLDEQYF. In nucleotides, the CDR3 is TGTGCCAGCAGCCAAAGCGGGGGGCTTTTGGATGAGCAGTACTTC.

This clonotype has only a few counts. This chain uses TRBV20-1 with TRBJ2-5; maybe TRBD2 (6 bases). Trimming pared 3 bases from V and 2 bases from J, leaving 13 bases between. CDR3 size: 14 residues. CDR1 DFQATT and CDR2 SNEGSKA come from the germline V gene (reference sequence). CDR3 nucleotide sequence: TGCAGTGCTAGTCAGACTGGACTACAAGAGACCCAGTACTTC. Translating it yields CSASQTGLQETQYF.

This clonotype was counted a few times. V usage is TRBV6-2 or TRBV6-3 and J usage is TRBJ2-7; perhaps D is TRBD1 or TRBD2 (5 bases each). The CDR3 runs 14 residues. Germline V gene data show CDR1 as MNHEY and CDR2 as SVGEGT. Trimming shortened V by 0 bases and J by 6 bases, and 12 bases separated the two germline ends. As DNA, the CDR3 is TGTGCCAGCAGTTACTCGACGAGGGGCTTCGAGCAGTACTTC. Its protein product is CASSYSTRGFEQYF.

This clonotype was detected many times. The chain uses TRBV25-1 and TRBJ2-7; D is unresolved. Germline CDR1 and CDR2: MGHDK and SYGVNS. V was pared by 5 bases and J by 3 bases, with 5 bases between. The CDR3 is 11 amino acids. The chain's CDR3 is CASSFIYEQYF. The CDR3 nucleotides are TGTGCCAGCAGTTTCATCTACGAGCAGTACTTC.

A single count supports this clonotype. The germline gene is not matched at one end of the junction; a read error may be the cause. The chain recombines TRBV5-1 with TRBJ2-5, with 7 bases aligning to TRBD2. The CDR3 runs to 17 residues. The germline gives CDR1 SGHRS, CDR2 YFSETQ. CDR3 sequence reads: CASSSWPSGEEEEAQYF. Written as DNA, the CDR3 is TGCGCCAGCAGCTCTTGGCCTAGCGGAGAAGAAGAAGAGGCCCAGTACTTC.

CDR3 DNA: TGCAGTGCTAGAGGGCTAGCGGGGGCTTACCAAGAGACCCAGTACTTC. Amino acid sequence: CSARGLAGAYQETQYF. The chain joins TRBV20-1 to TRBJ2-5; TRBD2 agrees at 10 bases. Germline V gives CDR1 DFQATT, CDR2 SNEGSKA (reference sequence). V lost 1 base, J lost 0 bases, and 5 bases stayed unmatched. This CDR3 is built from 16 residues.

A few counts support this clonotype. The rearrangement uses TRBV6-7 and TRBJ2-3; 7 nucleotides line up with TRBD2. TRBV6-7 is classed as an ORF, of uncertain function. The CDR3 runs to 16 residues. V lost 5 bases and J lost 0; bases outside the gene matches: 8. The CDR3 DNA is TGTGCCAGCAGTCACGAGCGGGGCCCTAGCACAGATACGCAGTATTTT. Translating gives CASSHERGPSTDTQYF.